Below, 29 T cell receptor beta chains from the same sample are listed, as sequenced in a study of beta chain features in type 1 diabetes. Points from the study as a whole: TCRB CDR3 length was moderately but significantly reduced in all four CD4+ subsets of Type 1 diabetes patients.

No antigens are known for them. Of the isolated RNA, all was reverse transcribed, and so the sequenced material was expressed TCRB transcripts. The assay was immunoSEQ multiplex PCR, and TCRdb's table has in-frame clones only and misses some. The sample holds over 120,000 clones, about an eighth seen once. Sequencing used central memory CD4+ T cells from blood. These receptors all come from a man younger than 30 with type 1 diabetes.

This clone was detected only a few times. The chain uses TRBV5-6 and TRBJ1-4, with TRBD1 identical over 9 bases. The V gene end was trimmed by 2 bases and the J gene end by 8 bases; junction bases not matched to a gene: 10. This CDR3 has 16 residues. The V gene's germline CDR1 is SGHDT and CDR2 YYEEEE. The CDR3 sequence: CASSFEGTGSREKLFF. In nucleotides, the CDR3 is TGTGCCAGCAGCTTCGAAGGGACAGGGTCGCGAGAAAAACTGTTTTTT. The full variable domain, in which reference TRBV5-6 and TRBJ1-4 provide the parts outside the CDR3, is DAGVTQSPTHLIKTRGQQVTLRCSPKSGHDTVSWYQQALGQGPQFIFQYYEEEERQRGNFPDRFSGHQFPNYSSELNVNALLLGDSALYLCASSFEGTGSREKLFFGSGTQLSVL.

This clone was seen more than once but under ten times. The V call is TRBV11-2, the J call TRBJ2-3; 8 bases are shared with TRBD2. CDR3 length: 17 residues. Germline V gives CDR1 SGHAT, CDR2 FQNNGV. The V and J ends lost 5 bases and 6 bases, in that order; junction bases with no gene match: 16. CDR3: CASSPRERRGAADTQYF. CDR3 DNA sequence: TGTGCCAGCAGCCCACGGGAGAGGCGGGGGGCGGCGGATACGCAGTATTTT.

V usage is TRBV5-1 and J usage is TRBJ2-7, with D possibly matching TRBD2 (6 bases). The CDR3 runs 13 residues. Germline V gives CDR1 SGHRS, CDR2 YFSETQ. V was cut by 3 bases and J by 4 bases, with 11 bases left in between. The CDR3 sequence: CASSSGGAYEQYF. The CDR3 DNA is TGCGCCAGCAGCTCAGGAGGGGCTTACGAGCAGTACTTC.

Only a few counts were recorded for this clone. The chain combines TRBV19 with TRBJ2-4; D remains unclear. The CDR3 extends over 12 amino acids. Deletions cut 1 base from V and 5 bases from J, with 3 bases between. Germline V CDR1 and CDR2: LNHDA, SQIVND (reference sequence). For the CDR3, the DNA is TGTGCCAGTAGTATAGGTCAAAACATTCAGTACTTC. Protein product: CASSIGQNIQYF.

This clone showed up just a few times. Other DNA sequences from this sample encode an identical CDR3 as well. V usage is TRBV18 and J usage is TRBJ1-1; D ambiguous. The germline CDR1 and CDR2 sequences are KGHSH and LQKENI. Trimming pared 3 bases from V and 1 base from J, leaving 6 bases between. The CDR3 consists of 13 residues. For the CDR3, the DNA is TGTGCCAGCTCACCGAGCGAGAACACTGAAGCTTTCTTT. Translating it yields CASSPSENTEAFF. Complete variable domain (other parts from reference TRBV18 and TRBJ1-1): NAGVMQNPRHLVRRRGQEARLRCSPMKGHSHVYWYRQLPEEGLKFMVYLQKENIIDESGMPKERFSAEFPKEGPSILRIQQVVRGDSAAYFCASSPSENTEAFFGQGTRLTVV.

This clone was observed many times. DNA of the CDR3: TGTGCCATCAGTGGGGACGGACCTGAAGCTTTCTTT. This codes for CAISGDGPEAFF. The chain couples TRBV10-3 to TRBJ1-1, with D possibly TRBD1 on 5 matching bases. Germline-derived CDR1 and CDR2 are ENHRY and SYGVKD. This CDR3 spans 12 amino acids. Trimming took 4 bases from V and 6 from J, leaving 9 bases between them.

The chain recombines TRBV4-1 with TRBJ2-3; 10 positions match TRBD2. Germline V gene lookup returns CDR1 MGHRA and CDR2 YSYEKL. Trimming removed 5 bases from V and 9 bases from J; junction bases left unmatched: 14. This CDR3 contains 16 residues. CDR3 protein: CASSLEVAGGLETQYF. The CDR3 bases are TGCGCCAGCAGCTTAGAGGTAGCGGGGGGCCTGGAAACGCAGTATTTT.

In its sample, this clone was seen a few times. The chain employs TRBV28 and TRBJ2-2, with 7 bases fitting TRBD1. The V gene end was trimmed by 2 bases and the J gene end by 7 bases; junction bases not matched to a gene: 4. CDR3 length: 14 amino acids. Germline-derived CDR1 and CDR2 are MDHEN and SYDVKM. This CDR3 reads CASSLVQGHGELFF. The CDR3 coding sequence is TGTGCCAGCAGTTTAGTACAGGGGCACGGGGAGCTGTTTTTT.

The chain recombines TRBV10-3 with TRBJ2-6; 8 positions match TRBD1. CDR3 size: 21 residues. The germline gives CDR1 ENHRY, CDR2 SYGVKD. V dropped 3 bases and J dropped 0; count of bases not matched to a gene: 16. Here the CDR3 reads CAISDFFGTGPRSSGANVLTF. The CDR3 DNA reads TGTGCCATCAGTGACTTTTTCGGGACAGGACCAAGGAGCTCTGGGGCCAACGTCCTGACTTTC.

This clone was seen only a few times. V is TRBV19 and J is TRBJ2-5, with 10 bases fitting TRBD1. Losses at the gene ends were 8 bases for V and 5 bases for J; bases not matched to a gene: 5. Per germline, CDR1 LNHDA and CDR2 SQIVND (reference sequence). This CDR3 is 13 amino acids long. The chain's CDR3 is CASLRTGGETQYF. Here the CDR3 DNA reads TGTGCCAGTCTGAGGACAGGGGGTGAGACCCAGTACTTC.

The CDR3 DNA reads TGTGCCTGGAGTGTTGGAGGTTCGGATCAGCCCCAGCATTTT. It yields the protein CAWSVGGSDQPQHF. The J gene is TRBJ1-5, the V gene TRBV30; D gene uncertain. CDR1 GTSNPN and CDR2 SVGIG come from the germline V gene (reference sequence). The CDR3 is 14 amino acids. Trimming stripped 0 bases from V and 5 bases from J, with 11 bases between.

In its sample, this clone was seen a few times. V gene TRBV7-8 combines with J gene TRBJ2-5; TRBD1 is a possible D gene (6 bases). CDR1 is SGHVS, CDR2 FQNEAQ, per germline. Trimming took 5 bases from V and 1 from J, leaving 11 bases between them. There are 14 residues in the CDR3. The CDR3 is CASSGVGAQETQYF. For the CDR3, the DNA is TGTGCCAGCAGCGGCGTGGGGGCCCAAGAGACCCAGTACTTC.

There are a few counts of this clone. The genes are TRBV6-4 and TRBJ2-1, with 8 nucleotides matching TRBD1. V trimming: 5 bases; J trimming: 9 bases; junction bases outside the gene matches: 3. The CDR3 consists of 12 residues. CDR1 MRHNA and CDR2 SNTAGT come from the germline V gene. The CDR3: CASSLDRGEQFF. CDR3 coding DNA: TGTGCCAGCAGTCTCGACAGGGGTGAGCAGTTCTTC.

J is TRBJ1-5 and V is TRBV30, with D uncertain. This CDR3 spans 13 amino acids. Germline values: CDR1 GTSNPN, CDR2 SVGIG (reference sequence). The V and J ends lost 3 bases and 7 bases respectively, with 13 bases between them. The CDR3 spells CAWSPQIEQPQHF. The CDR3 nucleotides are TGTGCCTGGAGCCCCCAGATCGAACAGCCCCAGCATTTT.

The chain joins TRBV18 to TRBJ2-2, with D perhaps TRBD1 (6 bases). The CDR3 extends over 15 amino acids. With 2 bases removed from V and 7 bases from J, the gap between germline ends came to 14 bases. Germline-derived CDR1 and CDR2 are KGHSH and LQKENI. The CDR3 bases are TGTGCCAGCTCACCATCGGAACAGGGTTTCGGGGAGCTGTTTTTT. Protein sequence: CASSPSEQGFGELFF.

V and J are TRBV19 and TRBJ2-4; TRBD1 agrees at 7 bases. V lost 4 bases to trimming and J lost 2 bases; unmatched junction nucleotides: 5. The CDR3 runs to 15 residues. The germline V gene encodes CDR1 LNHDA and CDR2 SQIVND (reference sequence). The CDR3 loop reads CASSTLGQPKNIQYF. The CDR3 coding sequence is TGTGCCAGTAGTACCCTGGGACAGCCCAAAAACATTCAGTACTTC.

The J gene is TRBJ2-5, the V gene TRBV5-1, with D unclear. The CDR3 has 14 residues. Per germline, CDR1 SGHRS and CDR2 YFSETQ. Trimming pared 1 base from V and 5 bases from J, leaving 12 bases between. Here the CDR3 DNA reads TGCGCCAGCAGCTTGCAACGGGTCGTGGAGACCCAGTACTTC. Translating gives CASSLQRVVETQYF.

The CDR3 sequence: CSARGAYEQYF. The CDR3 DNA reads TGCAGTGCTAGGGGGGCTTACGAGCAGTACTTC. The V gene is TRBV20-1, the J gene TRBJ2-7; TRBD1 is a possible D gene (6 bases). Germline CDR1 is DFQATT and CDR2 is SNEGSKA (reference sequence). The CDR3 extends over 11 amino acids. V was pared by 3 bases and J by 4 bases, with 7 bases between.

This clone was detected a few times. V and J are TRBV10-3 and TRBJ2-5; D is possibly TRBD2 (5 bases). Germline V gene data show CDR1 as ENHRY and CDR2 as SYGVKD. The CDR3 is 14 amino acids. With 5 bases removed from V and 1 base from J, the gap between germline ends came to 11 bases. DNA of the CDR3: TGTGCCATCAGTCTTAGGGCGGGCCAAGAGACCCAGTACTTC. Translation: CAISLRAGQETQYF.

The CDR3 sequence: CASSLSFVSGGLRTDTQYF. DNA for the CDR3: TGCGCCAGCAGCCTCAGTTTTGTTAGCGGGGGGCTGCGCACAGATACGCAGTATTTT. The rearrangement links TRBV4-1 to TRBJ2-3, with 10 bases fitting TRBD2. The germline V gene encodes CDR1 MGHRA and CDR2 YSYEKL. With 4 bases clipped from V and 1 base from J, the junction kept 14 bases outside the gene matches. The CDR3 has 19 residues.

About this clone: Other DNA sequences in this specimen translate into the identical CDR3. V and J are TRBV7-2 and TRBJ1-5, with 7 bases matching TRBD1. Germline V gene sequence: CDR1 SGHTA, CDR2 FQGNSA. With V trimmed by 5 bases and J by 7 bases, 8 bases remained unmatched. The CDR3 contains 14 residues. CDR3 sequence (DNA): TGTGCCAGCAGCGACCGACAGGGAGTGCAGCCCCAGCATTTT. This sequence encodes CASSDRQGVQPQHF.

This clone has a count of ten or more. The chain couples TRBV7-9 to TRBJ2-5, with no clear D. The CDR3 length is 14 residues. Trimming cost V 2 bases and J 1 base, with 8 bases left between them. Germline CDR1 SEHNR, CDR2 FQNEAQ (reference sequence). CDR3 nucleotides: TGTGCCAGCAGCTTATCTACCGCCCAAGAGACCCAGTACTTC. As protein: CASSLSTAQETQYF. Full variable domain (missing parts from reference TRBV7-9 and TRBJ2-5): DTGVSQNPRHKITKRGQNVTFRCDPISEHNRLYWYRQTLGQGPEFLTYFQNEAQLEKSRLLSDRFSAERPKGSFSTLEIQRTEQGDSAMYLCASSLSTAQETQYFGPGTRLLVL.

This clone was seen only a few times. The chain has TRBV30 and TRBJ1-2; perhaps TRBD1 as D (5 bases). Between the trimmed V and J ends, which lost 2 bases and 6 bases, there was a span of 13 bases. The CDR3 length is 13 residues. Germline V gives CDR1 GTSNPN, CDR2 SVGIG (reference sequence). CDR3 loop: CAWSTGLFDGYTF. The CDR3, as DNA: TGTGCCTGGAGTACGGGACTTTTCGATGGCTACACCTTC.

This clone was counted between two and nine times. The chain carries TRBV19 and TRBJ1-5; no clear D. V gave up 6 bases and J gave up 0 bases, with 12 bases separating them. The CDR3 runs 15 residues. The germline V gene has CDR1 LNHDA and CDR2 SQIVND (reference sequence). Written as DNA, the CDR3 is TGTGCCAGTAGATTGGGCCTCTATAGCAATCAGCCCCAGCATTTT. This sequence encodes CASRLGLYSNQPQHF.

The chain has TRBV6-1 and TRBJ1-5; 10 positions match TRBD1. CDR1 is MNHNS and CDR2 is SASEGT in the germline V gene. J lost 6 bases, V lost 6 bases, and 5 bases had no gene match. The length of the CDR3 is 14 residues. CDR3 sequence: CASSLTGGGQPQHF. CDR3 nucleotides: TGTGCCAGCAGCCTGACAGGGGGCGGTCAGCCCCAGCATTTT.

The rearrangement uses TRBV28 and TRBJ1-1; tentative D call: TRBD1 (6 bases). CDR3 size: 12 residues. The V and J ends lost 11 bases and 1 base respectively, with 11 bases between them. Germline assignment: CDR1 MDHEN and CDR2 SYDVKM. CDR3 in DNA: TGTGCCGGCTGGGACAAGAACACTGAAGCTTTCTTT. It is translated as CAGWDKNTEAFF.

This clone showed up many times. The rearrangement uses TRBV6-6 and TRBJ2-7; tentatively, D is TRBD1 (5 bases). Trimming removed 4 bases at V and 5 bases at J, with 9 bases between. The germline V gene encodes CDR1 MNHNY and CDR2 SVGAGI (reference sequence). The CDR3 is made up of 12 amino acids. CDR3 loop: CASSSQGDEQYF. CDR3 nucleotide sequence: TGTGCCAGCAGTTCCCAGGGCGACGAGCAGTACTTC.

This clone was counted only a few times. V and J are TRBV7-9 and TRBJ2-3; D is possibly TRBD1 or TRBD2 (5 bases each). V lost 2 bases and J 0 bases, leaving 6 bases between the germline ends. In germline, CDR1 is SEHNR, CDR2 FQNEAQ (reference sequence). The length of the CDR3 is 14 residues. The CDR3 DNA follows: TGTGCCAGCAGCTTAAGGGACAGCACAGATACGCAGTATTTT. As protein: CASSLRDSTDTQYF.

The rearrangement links TRBV27 to TRBJ2-5; D may be TRBD1 (6 bases). Germline CDR1 MNHEY, CDR2 SMNVEV (reference sequence). Trimming pared 6 bases from V and 6 bases from J, leaving 14 bases between. The CDR3 spans 13 residues. CDR3 DNA: TGTGCCAGCAGCAAAGGGGGAATGCAGACCCAGTACTTC. Amino acids: CASSKGGMQTQYF.